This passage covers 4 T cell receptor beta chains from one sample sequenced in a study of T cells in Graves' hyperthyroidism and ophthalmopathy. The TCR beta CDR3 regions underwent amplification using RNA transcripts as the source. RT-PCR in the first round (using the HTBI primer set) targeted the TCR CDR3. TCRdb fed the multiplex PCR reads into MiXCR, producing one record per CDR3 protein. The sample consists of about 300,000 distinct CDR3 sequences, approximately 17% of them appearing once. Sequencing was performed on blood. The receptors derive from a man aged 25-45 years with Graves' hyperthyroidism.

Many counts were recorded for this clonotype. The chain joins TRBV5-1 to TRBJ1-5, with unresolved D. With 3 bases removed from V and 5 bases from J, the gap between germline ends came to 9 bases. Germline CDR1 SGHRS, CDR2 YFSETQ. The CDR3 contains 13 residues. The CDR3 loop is CASSSHGDQPQHF. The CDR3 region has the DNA TGCGCCAGCAGCTCCCATGGGGATCAGCCCCAGCATTTT. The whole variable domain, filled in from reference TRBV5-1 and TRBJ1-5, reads KAGVTQTPRYLIKTRGQQVTLSCSPISGHRSVSWYQQTPGQGLQFLFEYFSETQRNKGNFPGRFSGRQFSNSRSEMNVSTLELGDSALYLCASSSHGDQPQHFGDGTRLSIL.

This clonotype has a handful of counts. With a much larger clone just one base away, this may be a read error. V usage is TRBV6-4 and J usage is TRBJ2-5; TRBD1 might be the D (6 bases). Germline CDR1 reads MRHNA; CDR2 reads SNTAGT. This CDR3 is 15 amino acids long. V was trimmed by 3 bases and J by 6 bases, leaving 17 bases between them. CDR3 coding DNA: TGTGCCAGCAGTGAATTCGCAGGGGAACAACAGACCCAGTACTTC. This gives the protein CASSEFAGEQQTQYF.

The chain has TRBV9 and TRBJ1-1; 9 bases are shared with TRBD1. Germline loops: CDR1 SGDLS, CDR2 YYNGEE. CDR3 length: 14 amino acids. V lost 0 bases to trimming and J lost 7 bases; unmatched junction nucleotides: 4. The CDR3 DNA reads TGTGCCAGCAGCGTAGGCGGACAGGGGATTGAAGCTTTCTTT. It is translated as CASSVGGQGIEAFF.

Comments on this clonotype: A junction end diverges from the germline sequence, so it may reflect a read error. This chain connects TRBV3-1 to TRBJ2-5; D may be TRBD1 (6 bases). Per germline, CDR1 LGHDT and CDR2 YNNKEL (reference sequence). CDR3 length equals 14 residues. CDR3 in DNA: TGTGCCAGCAACCAAGACTCCCGCAGGGGGACCCAGTACTTC. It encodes CASNQDSRRGTQYF.